This TCR beta chain was identified in a study of human T cells and chemical hapten exposure. Study-level information: Sensitizing treatment utilized 2% DPC over a 2 cm by 2 cm portion of upper inner arm skin.

In the authors' workflow: Between about 23,224 and 700,000 TCRs appeared in each sample, and the median stood at roughly 95,000. TCRdb reanalysed the RACE reads using MiXCR and keeps one entry per CDR3 protein. The authors' filters were not applied to this entry. Among tens of thousands of distinct CDR3 sequences, around 30% were seen once, and the ten largest hold roughly 9.8%. Notes on the study in general: DPC sensitization left the count of TCRs above 1 in 1000 unchanged. Positively correlated with patch test score were the counts of PT1 expanded TCRs.

Trimming removed 5 bases at V and 2 bases at J, with 9 bases between. The CDR3 loop spans 13 amino acids. The germline CDR1 and CDR2 sequences are LGHDT and YNNKEL (reference sequence). In the case of this clonotype: The antigen is not known.

Time point defined: patch test 1, 2 weeks after DPC sensitization. Treatment described: therapeutic diphenylcyclopropenone sensitization with weekly scalp DPC. The clonotype comes from a man aged 40-55 years with alopecia areata. Some clones in this sample may be carry-over from other donors' samples. This sequence joins TRBV3-1 and TRBJ1-2, with a possible D match to TRBD1 (5 bases). Specimen: whole blood, collected in connection with sensitization to the hapten diphenylcyclopropenone (DPC). In nucleotides, the CDR3 is TGTGCCAGCAGCGAGGGGCTAAACTATGGCTACACCTTC. Translation: CASSEGLNYGYTF. The whole variable domain, remainder taken from reference TRBV3-1 and TRBJ1-2, is DTAVSQTPKYLVTQMGNDKSIKCEQNLGHDTMYWYKQDSKKFLKIMFSYNNKELIINETVPNRFSPKSPDKAHLNLHINSLELGDSAVYFCASSEGLNYGYTFGSGTRLTVV.